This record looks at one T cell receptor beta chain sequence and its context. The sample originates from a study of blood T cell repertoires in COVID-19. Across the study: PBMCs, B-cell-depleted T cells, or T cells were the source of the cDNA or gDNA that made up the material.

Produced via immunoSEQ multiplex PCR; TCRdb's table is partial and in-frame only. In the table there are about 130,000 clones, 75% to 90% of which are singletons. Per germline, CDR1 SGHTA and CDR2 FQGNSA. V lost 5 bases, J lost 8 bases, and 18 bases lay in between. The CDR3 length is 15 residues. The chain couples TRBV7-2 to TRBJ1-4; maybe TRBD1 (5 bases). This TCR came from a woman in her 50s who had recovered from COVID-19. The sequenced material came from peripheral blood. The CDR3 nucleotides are TGTGCCAGCAGCACTTCAGGGATGTCGGGCGAAAAACTGTTTTTT. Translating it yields CASSTSGMSGEKLFF.